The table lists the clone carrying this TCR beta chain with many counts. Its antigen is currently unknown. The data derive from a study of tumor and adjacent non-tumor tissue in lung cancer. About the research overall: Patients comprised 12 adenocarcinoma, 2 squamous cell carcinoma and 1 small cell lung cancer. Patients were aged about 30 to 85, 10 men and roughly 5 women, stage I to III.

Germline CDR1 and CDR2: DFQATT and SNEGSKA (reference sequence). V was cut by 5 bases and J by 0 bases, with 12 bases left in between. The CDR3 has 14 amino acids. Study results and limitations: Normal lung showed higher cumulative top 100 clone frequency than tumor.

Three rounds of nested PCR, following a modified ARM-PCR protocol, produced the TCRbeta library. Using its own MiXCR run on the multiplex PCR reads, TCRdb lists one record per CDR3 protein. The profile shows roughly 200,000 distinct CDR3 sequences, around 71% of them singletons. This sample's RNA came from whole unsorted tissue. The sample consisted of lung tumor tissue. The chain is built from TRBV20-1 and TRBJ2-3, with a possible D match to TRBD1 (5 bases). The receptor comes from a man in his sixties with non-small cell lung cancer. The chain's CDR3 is CSARGQSSTDTQYF. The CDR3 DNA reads TGCAGTGCTCGCGGACAATCTAGCACAGATACGCAGTATTTT.